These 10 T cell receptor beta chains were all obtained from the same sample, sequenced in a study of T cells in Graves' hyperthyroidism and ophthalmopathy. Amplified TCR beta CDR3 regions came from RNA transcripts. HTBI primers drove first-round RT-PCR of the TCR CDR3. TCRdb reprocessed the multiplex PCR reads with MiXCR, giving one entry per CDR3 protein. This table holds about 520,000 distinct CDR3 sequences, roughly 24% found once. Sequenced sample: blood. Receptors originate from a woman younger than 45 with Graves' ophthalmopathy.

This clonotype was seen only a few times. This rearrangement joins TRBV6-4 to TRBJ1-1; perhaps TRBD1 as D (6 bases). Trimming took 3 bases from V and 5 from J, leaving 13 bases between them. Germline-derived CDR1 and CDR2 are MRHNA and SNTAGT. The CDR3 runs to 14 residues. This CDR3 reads CASSERVGGTEAFF. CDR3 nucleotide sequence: TGTGCCAGCAGTGAAAGAGTAGGGGGGACTGAAGCTTTCTTT.

CDR3 coding DNA: TGTGCCAGCAAGGACAGGGTGAGCGAGACCCAGTACTTC. Translation gives CASKDRVSETQYF. The chain combines TRBV6-1 with TRBJ2-5; the match to TRBD1 covers 8 bases. V shed 7 bases and J 5 bases; nucleotides not matched to a gene: 6. CDR1 MNHNS and CDR2 SASEGT come from the germline V gene. This CDR3 comprises 13 residues.

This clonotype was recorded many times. The CDR3 reads CASSPDLGVPANYGYTF. In DNA, the CDR3 is TGTGCCAGCAGCCCCGACTTAGGGGTCCCTGCTAACTATGGCTACACCTTC. This sequence joins TRBV14 and TRBJ1-2, with D perhaps TRBD1 (5 bases). This CDR3 is built from 17 residues. The V and J ends lost 4 bases and 0 bases respectively, with 18 bases between them. Germline-derived CDR1 and CDR2 are SGHDN and FVKESK.

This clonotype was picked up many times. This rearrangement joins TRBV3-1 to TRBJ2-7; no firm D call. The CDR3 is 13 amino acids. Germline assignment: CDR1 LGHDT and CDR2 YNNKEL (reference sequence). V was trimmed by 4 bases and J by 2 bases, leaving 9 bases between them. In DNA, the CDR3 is TGTGCCAGCAGCCCCGACACTCCCTACGAGCAGTACTTC. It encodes CASSPDTPYEQYF.

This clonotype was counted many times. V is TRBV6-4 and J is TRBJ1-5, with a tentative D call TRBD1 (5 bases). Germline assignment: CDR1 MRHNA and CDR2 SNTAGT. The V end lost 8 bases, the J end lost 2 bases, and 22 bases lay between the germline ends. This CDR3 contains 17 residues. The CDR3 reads CASSAGQDLQGNQPQHF. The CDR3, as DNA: TGTGCCAGCTCCGCGGGCCAAGACTTACAGGGCAATCAGCCCCAGCATTTT.

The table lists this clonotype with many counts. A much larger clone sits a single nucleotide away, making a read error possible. The chain's CDR3 is CASSRDRTYTEAFF. CDR3 sequence (DNA): TGTGCCAGCAGTCGGGACAGAACTTACACTGAAGCTTTCTTT. V is TRBV28 and J is TRBJ1-1, with TRBD1 identical over 7 bases. This CDR3 has 14 residues. Germline CDR1 MDHEN, CDR2 SYDVKM. After removal of 5 bases from V and 3 bases from J, the junction contained 6 bases not matched to a gene.

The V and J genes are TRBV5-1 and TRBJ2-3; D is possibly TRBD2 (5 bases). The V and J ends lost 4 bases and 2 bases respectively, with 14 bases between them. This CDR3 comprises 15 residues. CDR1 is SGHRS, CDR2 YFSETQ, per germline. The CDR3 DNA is TGCGCCAGCAGCACGGACCCGGGGTCCACAGATACGCAGTATTTT. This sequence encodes CASSTDPGSTDTQYF.

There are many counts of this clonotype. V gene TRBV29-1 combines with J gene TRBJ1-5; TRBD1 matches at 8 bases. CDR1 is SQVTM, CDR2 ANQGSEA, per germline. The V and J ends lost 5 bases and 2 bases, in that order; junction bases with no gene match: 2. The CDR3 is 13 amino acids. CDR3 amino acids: CSVQTGGNQPQHF. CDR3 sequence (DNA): TGCAGCGTTCAGACAGGGGGCAATCAGCCCCAGCATTTT.

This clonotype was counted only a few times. CDR3 sequence: CASSLGQGGGAFF. The CDR3 bases are TGTGCCAGCAGCTTAGGACAGGGTGGGGGTGCTTTCTTT. V and J are TRBV7-8 and TRBJ1-1; 7 bases are a match to TRBD1. The V and J ends lost 1 base and 11 bases, in that order; junction bases with no gene match: 7. CDR3 length: 13 amino acids. Germline V gives CDR1 SGHVS, CDR2 FQNEAQ.

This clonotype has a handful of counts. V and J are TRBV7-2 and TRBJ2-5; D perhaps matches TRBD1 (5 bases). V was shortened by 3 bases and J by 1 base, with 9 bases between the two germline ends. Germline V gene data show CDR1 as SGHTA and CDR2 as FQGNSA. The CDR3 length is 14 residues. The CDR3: CASSFDSFQETQYF. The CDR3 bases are TGTGCCAGCAGCTTCGACAGCTTCCAAGAGACCCAGTACTTC.